This T cell receptor beta chain was captured by sequencing in a study of blood T cell repertoires in COVID-19. Study summary: Specimens from acute and convalescent COVID-19 originated in the United States, Italy and Spain.

This CDR3 has 15 amino acids. V lost 6 bases, J lost 2 bases, and 8 bases stayed unmatched. CDR1 is MDHEN, CDR2 SYDVKM, per germline. This clone was counted a few times. Per the original methods: How many nucleated cells were present was estimated from reference gene primer amplification. Profiling relied on immunoSEQ multiplex PCR, and the TCRdb table lists in-frame clones only, not all of them. That table gives V, J and clone size, and the DNA gave D and trimming. Found here are about 340,000 clones, more than 85% of them singletons; the top ten hold around 20%. This receptor was identified in a woman younger than 45 who had recovered from COVID-19. The sample comprised PBMCs or T cells enriched from blood (not recorded which). The chain links TRBV28 to TRBJ1-2; TRBD1 matches at 8 bases. The CDR3 region is CASSAGTGENYGYTF. CDR3 sequence (DNA): TGTGCCAGCAGCGCCGGGACAGGAGAAAACTATGGCTACACCTTC.